The rows below give T cell receptor beta chains drawn from one sample of a study of blood T cell repertoires in COVID-19. Sequencing was performed with immunoSEQ multiplex PCR; in TCRdb, only in-frame clones are kept and a portion is missing. Of about 140,000 clones in the sample, about nine tenths were seen once. Sequenced sample: peripheral blood. These receptors were obtained from a human donor in a cohort sampled during active COVID-19. Both conserved end residues are part of each CDR3. Fields, in order: V gene, clone size, J gene, D gene, CDR3 DNA, CDR3 protein. A D gene is named only where the DNA matches it firmly. Size values are once, few and many counts, or a class for expanded clones, and some rows have none.

v_call: TRBV30
clone_size: -
j_call: TRBJ2-7
d_call: -
cdr3_nt: TGTGCCTGGAGTGTACTCTCTATCGTGCAGTACTTC
cdr3_aa: CAWSVLSIVQYF

v_call: TRBV19
clone_size: -
j_call: TRBJ1-2
d_call: -
cdr3_nt: TGTGCCAGTAGTACCAGGGTTCGACCTAACTATGGCTACACCTTC
cdr3_aa: CASSTRVRPNYGYTF

v_call: TRBV19
clone_size: -
j_call: TRBJ1-5
d_call: -
cdr3_nt: TGTGCCAGTAGTATACGAGTAACAGGAGCCTACAATCAGCCCCAGCATTTT
cdr3_aa: CASSIRVTGAYNQPQHF

v_call: TRBV18
clone_size: -
j_call: TRBJ1-4
d_call: TRBD1
cdr3_nt: TGTGCCAGCTCAACCGTACAGGGGGCGAATGAAAAACTGTTTTTT
cdr3_aa: CASSTVQGANEKLFF

v_call: TRBV5-1
clone_size: -
j_call: TRBJ1-2
d_call: -
cdr3_nt: TGCGCCAGCAGCGGGCAGACAGGAGCTGTTCCTGGCTACACCTTC
cdr3_aa: CASSGQTGAVPGYTF

v_call: TRBV18
clone_size: -
j_call: TRBJ2-1
d_call: TRBD1
cdr3_nt: TGTGCCAGCTCACCGAAGGGACAGGGAGTTTTCAATGAGCAGTTCTTC
cdr3_aa: CASSPKGQGVFNEQFF

v_call: TRBV6-2/TRBV6-3
clone_size: once
j_call: TRBJ2-7
d_call: TRBD1
cdr3_nt: TGTGCCAGCAGTTACAGAGGACAGGGCGCGAGATACGAGCAGTACTTC
cdr3_aa: CASSYRGQGARYEQYF

v_call: TRBV6-2/TRBV6-3
clone_size: -
j_call: TRBJ2-7
d_call: TRBD1
cdr3_nt: TGTGCCAGCAGTTACTCGACGCGACAGGGGTCCTACGAGCAGTACTTC
cdr3_aa: CASSYSTRQGSYEQYF

v_call: TRBV6-5
clone_size: -
j_call: TRBJ1-5
d_call: TRBD1
cdr3_nt: TGTGCCAGCAGTCCGTGGACAGGTGGCAATCAGCCCCAGCATTTT
cdr3_aa: CASSPWTGGNQPQHF

v_call: TRBV6-2/TRBV6-3
clone_size: -
j_call: TRBJ2-7
d_call: -
cdr3_nt: TGTGCCAGCAGTTCACAGCCCTACGAGCAGTACTTC
cdr3_aa: CASSSQPYEQYF

v_call: TRBV6-5
clone_size: few
j_call: TRBJ1-6
d_call: TRBD1
cdr3_nt: TGTGCCAGCAGTTACGAACGGGACAGATCAAATTCACCCCTCCACTTT
cdr3_aa: CASSYERDRSNSPLHF

v_call: TRBV2
clone_size: -
j_call: TRBJ2-7
d_call: TRBD2
cdr3_nt: TGTGCCAGCAGTGTCCGGGAGGGGATCTACGAGCAGTACTTC
cdr3_aa: CASSVREGIYEQYF

v_call: TRBV10-1
clone_size: -
j_call: TRBJ2-3
d_call: -
cdr3_nt: TGCGCCAGCAGTGAGTCGGGGGGAGATACGCAGTATTTT
cdr3_aa: CASSESGGDTQYF

v_call: TRBV7-2
clone_size: -
j_call: TRBJ2-4
d_call: -
cdr3_nt: TGTGCCAGCAGCTTAGAGCAGGGTCGGGCCAAAAACATTCAGTACTTC
cdr3_aa: CASSLEQGRAKNIQYF

v_call: TRBV18
clone_size: -
j_call: TRBJ2-1
d_call: TRBD2
cdr3_nt: TGTGCCAGCTCACCCGGGACTAGCCTTGACAATGAGCAGTTCTTC
cdr3_aa: CASSPGTSLDNEQFF

v_call: TRBV19
clone_size: -
j_call: TRBJ1-6
d_call: -
cdr3_nt: TGTGCCAGTAGTCTCCAGGCCCTTAATTCACCCCTCCACTTT
cdr3_aa: CASSLQALNSPLHF

v_call: TRBV6-5
clone_size: -
j_call: TRBJ1-1
d_call: -
cdr3_nt: TGTGCCAGCAGTTTGCCCCAGACAGTTAACACTGAAGCTTTCTTT
cdr3_aa: CASSLPQTVNTEAFF

v_call: TRBV7-8
clone_size: -
j_call: TRBJ2-7
d_call: TRBD1
cdr3_nt: TGTGCCAGCAGCACTGGGACAGGGGGCATCGACGAGCAGTACTTC
cdr3_aa: CASSTGTGGIDEQYF

v_call: TRBV5-4
clone_size: -
j_call: TRBJ2-5
d_call: -
cdr3_nt: TGTGCCAGCAGCAACAGGGTTTCTCAAGAGACCCAGTACTTC
cdr3_aa: CASSNRVSQETQYF

v_call: TRBV4-2
clone_size: -
j_call: TRBJ2-2
d_call: TRBD1
cdr3_nt: TGTGCCAGCAGCCAAGAGACAGGGGTTGGGAACACCGGGGAGCTGTTTTTT
cdr3_aa: CASSQETGVGNTGELFF

v_call: TRBV9
clone_size: -
j_call: TRBJ1-3
d_call: TRBD1
cdr3_nt: TGTGCCAGCAGCGGAGGGACAGGGGCTGGAAACACCATATATTTT
cdr3_aa: CASSGGTGAGNTIYF

v_call: TRBV2
clone_size: -
j_call: TRBJ2-1
d_call: -
cdr3_nt: TGTGCCAGCAGTGAGAATCGTAGGGGAGGGGGTTACAATGAGCAGTTCTTC
cdr3_aa: CASSENRRGGGYNEQFF

v_call: TRBV5-1
clone_size: -
j_call: TRBJ2-3
d_call: -
cdr3_nt: TGCGCCAGCAGCTTGGATCTTTTGGGAGCAGATACGCAGTATTTT
cdr3_aa: CASSLDLLGADTQYF